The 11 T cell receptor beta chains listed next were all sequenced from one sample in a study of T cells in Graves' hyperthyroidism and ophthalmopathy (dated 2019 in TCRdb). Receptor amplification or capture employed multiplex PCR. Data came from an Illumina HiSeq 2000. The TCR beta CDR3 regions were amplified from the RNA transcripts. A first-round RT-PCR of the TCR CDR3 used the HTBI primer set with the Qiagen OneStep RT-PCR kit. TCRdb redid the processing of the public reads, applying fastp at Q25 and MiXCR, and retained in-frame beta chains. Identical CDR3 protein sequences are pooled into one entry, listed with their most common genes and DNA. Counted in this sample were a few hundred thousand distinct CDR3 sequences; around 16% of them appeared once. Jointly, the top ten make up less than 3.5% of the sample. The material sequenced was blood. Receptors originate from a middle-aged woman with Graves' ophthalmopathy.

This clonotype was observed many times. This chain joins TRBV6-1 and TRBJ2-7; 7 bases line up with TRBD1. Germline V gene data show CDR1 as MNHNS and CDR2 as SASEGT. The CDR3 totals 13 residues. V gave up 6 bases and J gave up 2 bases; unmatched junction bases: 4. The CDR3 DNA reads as TGTGCCAGCAGGGGGACAGCGACCTACGAGCAGTACTTC. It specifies CASRGTATYEQYF.

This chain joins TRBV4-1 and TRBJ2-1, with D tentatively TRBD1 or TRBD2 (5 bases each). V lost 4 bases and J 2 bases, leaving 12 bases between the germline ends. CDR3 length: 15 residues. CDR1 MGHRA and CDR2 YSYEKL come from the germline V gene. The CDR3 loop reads CASSLLGDPYNEQFF. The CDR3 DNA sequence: TGCGCCAGCAGCCTACTAGGGGACCCCTACAATGAGCAGTTCTTC.

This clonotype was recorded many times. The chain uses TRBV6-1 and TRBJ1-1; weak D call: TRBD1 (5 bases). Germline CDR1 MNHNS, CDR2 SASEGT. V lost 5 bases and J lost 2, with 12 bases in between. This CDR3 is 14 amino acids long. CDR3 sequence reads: CASSSTWDNTEAFF. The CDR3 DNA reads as TGTGCCAGCAGTTCTACCTGGGACAACACTGAAGCTTTCTTT.

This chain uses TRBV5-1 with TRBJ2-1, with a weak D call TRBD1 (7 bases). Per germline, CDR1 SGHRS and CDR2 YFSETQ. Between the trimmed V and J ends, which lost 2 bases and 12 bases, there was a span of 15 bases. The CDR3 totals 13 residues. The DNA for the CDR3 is TGCGCCAGCAGCTTATCAGGGGGGCATGGGCAGTTCTTC. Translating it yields CASSLSGGHGQFF. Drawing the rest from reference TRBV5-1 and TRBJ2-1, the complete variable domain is KAGVTQTPRYLIKTRGQQVTLSCSPISGHRSVSWYQQTPGQGLQFLFEYFSETQRNKGNFPGRFSGRQFSNSRSEMNVSTLELGDSALYLCASSLSGGHGQFFGPGTRLTVL.

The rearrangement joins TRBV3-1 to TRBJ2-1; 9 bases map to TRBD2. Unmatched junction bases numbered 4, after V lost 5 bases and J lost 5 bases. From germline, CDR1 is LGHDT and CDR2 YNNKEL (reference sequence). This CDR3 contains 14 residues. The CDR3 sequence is CASSYSGGHNEQFF. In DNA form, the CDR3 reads TGTGCCAGCAGCTATAGCGGGGGACACAATGAGCAGTTCTTC.

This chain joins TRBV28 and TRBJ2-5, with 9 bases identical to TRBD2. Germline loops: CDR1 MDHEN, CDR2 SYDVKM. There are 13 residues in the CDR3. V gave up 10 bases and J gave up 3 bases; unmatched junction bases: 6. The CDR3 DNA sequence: TGTGCCACCGCGGTAGCGGGAGAAGAGACCCAGTACTTC. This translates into CATAVAGEETQYF. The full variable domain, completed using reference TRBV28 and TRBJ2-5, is DVKVTQSSRYLVKRTGEKVFLECVQDMDHENMFWYRQDPGLGLRLIYFSYDVKMKEKGDIPEGYSVSREKKERFSLILESASTNQTSMYLCATAVAGEETQYFGPGTRLLVL.

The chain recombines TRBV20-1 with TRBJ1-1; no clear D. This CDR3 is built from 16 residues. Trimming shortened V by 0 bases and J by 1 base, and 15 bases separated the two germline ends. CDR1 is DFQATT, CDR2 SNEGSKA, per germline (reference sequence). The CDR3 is CSARDPRGIENTEAFF. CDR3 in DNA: TGCAGTGCTAGAGATCCTCGAGGGATCGAGAACACTGAAGCTTTCTTT.

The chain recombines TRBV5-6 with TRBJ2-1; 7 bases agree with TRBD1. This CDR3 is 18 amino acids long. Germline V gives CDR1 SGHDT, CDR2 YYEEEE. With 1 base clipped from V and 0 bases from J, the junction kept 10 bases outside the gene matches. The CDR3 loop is CASSLRRTGLSSYNEQFF. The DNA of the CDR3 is TGTGCCAGCAGCTTGAGACGGACAGGCTTAAGCTCCTACAATGAGCAGTTCTTC. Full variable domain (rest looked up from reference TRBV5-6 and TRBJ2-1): DAGVTQSPTHLIKTRGQQVTLRCSPKSGHDTVSWYQQALGQGPQFIFQYYEEEERQRGNFPDRFSGHQFPNYSSELNVNALLLGDSALYLCASSLRRTGLSSYNEQFFGPGTRLTVL.

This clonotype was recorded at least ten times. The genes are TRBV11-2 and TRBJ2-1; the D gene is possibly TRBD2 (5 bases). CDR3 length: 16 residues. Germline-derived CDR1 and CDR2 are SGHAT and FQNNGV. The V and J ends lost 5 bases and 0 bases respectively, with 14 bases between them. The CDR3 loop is CASSPRVSSSYNEQFF. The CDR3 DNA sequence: TGTGCCAGCAGCCCGAGGGTGTCCAGCTCCTACAATGAGCAGTTCTTC.

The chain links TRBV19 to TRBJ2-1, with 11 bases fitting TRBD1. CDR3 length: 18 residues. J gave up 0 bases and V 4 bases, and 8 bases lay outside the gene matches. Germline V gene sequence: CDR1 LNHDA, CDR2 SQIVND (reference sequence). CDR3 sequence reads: CASSNNPGQGGSYNEQFF. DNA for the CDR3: TGTGCCAGTAGTAATAATCCGGGACAGGGGGGCTCCTACAATGAGCAGTTCTTC.

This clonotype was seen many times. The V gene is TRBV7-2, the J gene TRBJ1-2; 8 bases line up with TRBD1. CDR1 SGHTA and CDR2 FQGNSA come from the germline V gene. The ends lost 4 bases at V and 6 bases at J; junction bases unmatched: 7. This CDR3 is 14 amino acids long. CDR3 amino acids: CASSSPDRVHGYTF. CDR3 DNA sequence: TGTGCCAGCAGCTCGCCGGACAGGGTCCATGGCTACACCTTC.